The 12 T cell receptor beta chains presented below share a single source sample, sequenced in a study of OX40 agonist ivuxolimab in advanced cancers. Measured with immunoSEQ multiplex PCR; TCRdb has only the in-frame clones, and not every one. The sample includes about 42,000 clones, 90% of them seen just once. This material consisted of CD4+ or CD8+ T cells sorted from blood, taken in a trial of the OX40 agonist ivuxolimab. The origin of the receptors is an adult with an advanced solid tumor such as melanoma, head and neck, liver or kidney cancer.

V and J are TRBV7-8 and TRBJ2-1; 9 bases match TRBD1. CDR3 length equals 15 residues. V lost 5 bases and J lost 0; bases outside the gene matches: 2. Germline assignment: CDR1 SGHVS and CDR2 FQNEAQ. The CDR3 nucleotides are TGTGCCAGCAGCCGGGACAGGGCCTCCTACAATGAGCAGTTCTTC. It encodes CASSRDRASYNEQFF.

The chain uses TRBV14 and TRBJ1-1; no reliable D call. This CDR3 region has 14 residues. The V gene's germline CDR1 is SGHDN and CDR2 FVKESK. Trimming pared 1 base from V and 11 bases from J, leaving 17 bases between. CDR3 residues: CASSQASRPGGAFF. DNA for the CDR3: TGTGCCAGCAGCCAAGCCTCCCGGCCGGGAGGGGCTTTCTTT.

The chain links TRBV5-1 to TRBJ1-3; D is undetermined. Germline V gene sequence: CDR1 SGHRS, CDR2 YFSETQ. The CDR3 runs to 13 residues. Trimming removed 0 bases at V and 3 bases at J, with 4 bases between. The CDR3 loop is CASSLAGGNTIYF. In DNA form, the CDR3 reads TGCGCCAGCAGCTTGGCAGGTGGAAACACCATATATTTT. The full variable domain, rest sourced from reference TRBV5-1 and TRBJ1-3, is KAGVTQTPRYLIKTRGQQVTLSCSPISGHRSVSWYQQTPGQGLQFLFEYFSETQRNKGNFPGRFSGRQFSNSRSEMNVSTLELGDSALYLCASSLAGGNTIYFGEGSWLTVV.

This chain uses TRBV9 with TRBJ1-1; no clear D. V was trimmed by 2 bases and J by 0 bases, leaving 5 bases between them. Germline CDR1 and CDR2: SGDLS and YYNGEE. The CDR3 covers 13 residues. CDR3 protein: CASSVQMNTEAFF. CDR3 coding DNA: TGTGCCAGCAGCGTTCAGATGAACACTGAAGCTTTCTTT.

The chain carries TRBV5-1 and TRBJ1-5, with 9 bases that match TRBD1. The CDR3 runs 15 residues. Germline V CDR1 and CDR2: SGHRS, YFSETQ. With V trimmed by 3 bases and J by 7 bases, 8 bases remained unmatched. In DNA, the CDR3 is TGCGCCAGCAGCTGGGGACAGGGACTAGGACAGCCCCAGCATTTT. Its protein product is CASSWGQGLGQPQHF.

The rearrangement uses TRBV19 and TRBJ2-5; D is tentatively TRBD1 or TRBD2 (5 bases each). This CDR3 spans 14 amino acids. Germline V CDR1 and CDR2: LNHDA, SQIVND (reference sequence). Trimming removed 1 base from V and 5 bases from J, with 11 bases in between. The CDR3: CASSIGGNGETQYF. In DNA, the CDR3 is TGTGCCAGTAGTATAGGGGGGAATGGGGAGACCCAGTACTTC.

In its sample, this clone was seen a few times. The chain is built from TRBV6-6 and TRBJ1-5; TRBD1 is a possible D gene (6 bases). Germline V gene lookup returns CDR1 MNHNY and CDR2 SVGAGI (reference sequence). The CDR3 has 16 residues. V was trimmed by 7 bases and J by 2 bases, leaving 18 bases between them. This CDR3 is CASTLVQGTGNQPQHF. CDR3 sequence (DNA): TGTGCCAGCACCCTTGTACAGGGAACCGGCAATCAGCCCCAGCATTTT.

The chain links TRBV5-8 to TRBJ2-7; D unclear. V was cut by 2 bases and J by 3 bases, with 15 bases left in between. From germline, CDR1 is SGHTS and CDR2 YDEGEE. CDR3 length: 15 residues. The CDR3 DNA reads as TGTGCCAGCAGCTTTCTCCTCGGGCCGGACTACGAGCAGTACTTC. As protein: CASSFLLGPDYEQYF.

The chain has TRBV19 and TRBJ1-1; D possibly corresponds to TRBD1 (5 bases). V dropped 2 bases and J dropped 4 bases, with 8 bases sitting between them. The germline V gene encodes CDR1 LNHDA and CDR2 SQIVND (reference sequence). The CDR3 length is 13 residues. The CDR3 spells CASSIQGGTEAFF. CDR3 DNA sequence: TGTGCCAGTAGTATACAGGGCGGCACTGAAGCTTTCTTT.

This chain joins TRBV7-8 and TRBJ2-1; 8 bases agree with TRBD2. From germline, CDR1 is SGHVS and CDR2 FQNEAQ. The CDR3 extends over 14 amino acids. The V and J ends lost 8 bases and 9 bases, in that order; junction bases with no gene match: 12. The CDR3 nucleotides are TGTGCCAGCGGAATGGGAGCGGGAGTCGGTGAGCAGTTCTTC. Amino acid sequence: CASGMGAGVGEQFF.

V and J are TRBV5-1 and TRBJ1-1; 8 nucleotides align to TRBD1. Trimming cost V 4 bases and J 1 base; bases outside gene matches: 6. Germline-derived CDR1 and CDR2 are SGHRS and YFSETQ. The length of the CDR3 is 15 residues. In nucleotides, the CDR3 is TGCGCCAGCAGCCCAGGACAGGGTTGGAACACTGAAGCTTTCTTT. Translated: CASSPGQGWNTEAFF.

J is TRBJ1-1 and V is TRBV7-9; 8 bases line up with TRBD1. V lost 3 bases, J lost 0 bases, and 9 bases stayed unmatched. The CDR3 has 17 residues. The germline CDR1 and CDR2 sequences are SEHNR and FQNEAQ (reference sequence). The CDR3 protein is CASSFIGQGNMNTEAFF. The CDR3 DNA follows: TGTGCCAGCAGCTTCATAGGACAGGGAAACATGAACACTGAAGCTTTCTTT.